Sequencing of this TCR beta chain was carried out in a study of naive CD8 T cells in extremely preterm neonates. Germline V gives CDR1 LGHNT, CDR2 FRNRAP. The length of the CDR3 is 11 residues. The V gene lost 1 base and the J gene lost 5 bases, with 0 bases spanning the gap. Overall study findings and caveats: Preterm neonates shared more CDR3 nucleotide sequences (approximately 2.7%) than older groups. The authors flagged variable productive template counts in preterm samples. iChao1 richness was lowest in preterm neonates, significantly versus all ages. Relative to older groups, preterm infants had shorter, less trimmed CDR3s with fewer N additions.

Extremely preterm deliveries at roughly 22-27 weeks of gestation provided the preterm samples. Live Annexin V-negative naive CD3+CD8+CD45RA+CCR7+ T cells were sorted. Comments on this clone: The antigen is unknown.

Sequencing was performed with immunoSEQ multiplex PCR; in TCRdb, only in-frame clones are kept and a portion is missing. The profile shows tens of thousands of clones, approximately 90% of them singletons. The sequenced material came from naive CD8+ T cells from cord blood. The chain has TRBV12-5 and TRBJ1-3; no clear D gene. This receptor was taken from a boy who was born preterm. CDR3 region: CASGLGNTIYF. The DNA for the CDR3 is TGTGCTAGTGGTTTGGGAAACACCATATATTTT.